This T cell receptor beta chain was profiled in a study of beta chain features in type 1 diabetes. This clone was recorded a few times. Investigators reverse transcribed all isolated RNA, so they sequenced expressed TCRB transcripts. Assay: immunoSEQ multiplex PCR; the TCRdb copy retains only in-frame clones and omits some. There are around 300,000 clones in the sample; around 15% occur only once, and approximately 6.7% lies in the top ten. This CDR3 is 13 amino acids long. Germline CDR1 reads SQVTM; CDR2 reads ANQGSEA. V lost 7 bases, J lost 7 bases, and 10 bases stayed unmatched. The source is a man in his thirties or forties in good health. The genes are TRBV29-1 and TRBJ1-2; 9 positions agree with TRBD1. Specimen: central memory CD4+ T cells from blood. CDR3 loop: CSAGDRVYGGYTF. The DNA for the CDR3 is TGCAGCGCTGGGGACAGGGTGTATGGTGGCTACACCTTC.